This T cell receptor (beta chain) stems from a study of T cell repertoires and HLA-DP antigens. Study information: Transduced HeLa cells presented HLA-DP to CD4+ T cells.

Remarks on this clone: Its antigen remains unidentified.

Assay: immunoSEQ multiplex PCR; the TCRdb copy retains only in-frame clones and omits some. The sample has 55,000 to 80,000 clones; 80% are singletons. Study-wide findings and caveats: A non-physiological HeLa system presented antigen to total CD4+ responders. No separate analysis of naive versus memory CD4+ cells was done.

Sequenced: CD4+ T cells from PBMCs. This clonotype was sampled from a man in his sixties in good health and CMV-seronegative.

The chain's CDR3 is CASSLSTTDEAFF. The CDR3 nucleotides are TGTGCCAGCAGCTTGAGTACCACAGATGAAGCTTTCTTT. The gene calls are TRBV5-4 and TRBJ1-1; D ambiguous. Germline assignment: CDR1 SGHNT and CDR2 YYREEE (reference sequence). This CDR3 region has 13 residues. Trimming shortened V by 1 base and J by 7 bases, and 11 bases separated the two germline ends.